The 30 T cell receptor beta chains below come from one sample, sequenced in a study of blood T cell repertoires in COVID-19. The table came from immunoSEQ multiplex PCR; TCRdb's copy has only in-frame clones and leaves some out. The profile shows about 250,000 clones, approximately 92% of them singletons. Sequencing was carried out using PBMCs or T cells enriched from blood (not recorded which). Source of these receptors: a woman between 18 and 30 years old who had recovered from COVID-19.

The CDR3 region has the DNA TGCAGCGTTGATGGGGGGTCGATGAACACTGAAGCTTTCTTT. Amino acid sequence: CSVDGGSMNTEAFF. This chain joins TRBV29-1 and TRBJ1-1; D might be TRBD1 (5 bases). The CDR3 contains 14 residues. Germline CDR1 reads SQVTM; CDR2 reads ANQGSEA. V was clipped by 3 bases and J by 0 bases, with 11 bases between them.

The genes are TRBV7-3 and TRBJ2-1; perhaps TRBD2 as D (7 bases). CDR3 length: 15 residues. V lost 1 base and J lost 7, with 14 bases in between. Germline CDR1 and CDR2: SGHTA and FQGTGA. The CDR3: CASSLNRGAGNEQFF. The CDR3 DNA reads as TGTGCCAGCAGCTTAAATCGGGGGGCCGGTAATGAGCAGTTCTTC.

The gene calls are TRBV9 and TRBJ2-3; 9 bases agree with TRBD1. J was trimmed by 2 bases and V by 3 bases; bases with no gene match: 7. The CDR3 extends over 16 amino acids. Looked up from germline, CDR1 is SGDLS and CDR2 is YYNGEE. The CDR3 DNA is TGTGCCAGCAGCGAACACCGGGACAGGGACACAGATACGCAGTATTTT. This translates into CASSEHRDRDTDTQYF. Complete variable domain (other parts from reference TRBV9 and TRBJ2-3): DSGVTQTPKHLITATGQRVTLRCSPRSGDLSVYWYQQSLDQGLQFLIQYYNGEERAKGNILERFSAQQFPDLHSELNLSSLELGDSALYFCASSEHRDRDTDTQYFGPGTRLTVL.

V usage is TRBV3-1 (or the pseudogene TRBV3-2) and J usage is TRBJ2-1, with 8 bases matching TRBD1. The CDR3 totals 17 residues. V was clipped by 4 bases and J by 8 bases; unmatched bases: 16. Germline CDR1 is LGHDT and CDR2 is YNNKEL (reference sequence). The CDR3: CASSRKAAGGSFDEQFF. CDR3 nucleotides: TGTGCCAGCAGCCGAAAGGCGGCAGGGGGCAGTTTCGATGAGCAGTTCTTC.

The V and J genes are TRBV29-1 and TRBJ1-1; D may be TRBD1 (5 bases). V lost 8 bases, J lost 6 bases, and 13 bases lay in between. The CDR3 is made up of 11 amino acids. Looked up from germline, CDR1 is SQVTM and CDR2 is ANQGSEA. This chain's CDR3 is CSSSPGPEAFF. DNA for the CDR3: TGCAGCAGTTCGCCAGGGCCTGAAGCTTTCTTT.

The chain carries TRBV9 and TRBJ2-1; 7 bases fit TRBD2. Germline lookup yields CDR1 SGDLS and CDR2 YYNGEE. The CDR3 loop spans 13 amino acids. V shed 4 bases and J 6 bases; nucleotides not matched to a gene: 4. The CDR3 region is CASSPTSANEQFF. The CDR3 nucleotides read TGTGCCAGCAGCCCCACTAGCGCCAATGAGCAGTTCTTC.

This rearrangement joins TRBV28 to TRBJ1-4; 7 bases agree with TRBD1. The CDR3 is 14 amino acids. The germline CDR1 and CDR2 sequences are MDHEN and SYDVKM. J lost 5 bases, V lost 6 bases, and 6 bases had no gene match. CDR3 coding DNA: TGTGCCAGCAGCATTCCGGGACAGAATGAAAAACTGTTTTTT. This translates into CASSIPGQNEKLFF. Drawing the rest from reference TRBV28 and TRBJ1-4, the complete variable domain is DVKVTQSSRYLVKRTGEKVFLECVQDMDHENMFWYRQDPGLGLRLIYFSYDVKMKEKGDIPEGYSVSREKKERFSLILESASTNQTSMYLCASSIPGQNEKLFFGSGTQLSVL.

V and J are TRBV19 and TRBJ2-5; D perhaps matches TRBD1 (6 bases). The CDR3 sequence is 14 residues long. CDR1 LNHDA and CDR2 SQIVND come from the germline V gene (reference sequence). Between the trimmed V and J ends, which lost 6 bases and 4 bases, there was a span of 15 bases. The CDR3 here is CASSADRTRETQYF. The CDR3 nucleotides read TGTGCCAGTAGCGCGGACAGAACCAGAGAGACCCAGTACTTC.

This rearrangement joins TRBV10-3 to TRBJ2-7; a weak D match, TRBD1 (5 bases). V gave up 6 bases and J gave up 3 bases, with 15 bases separating them. The CDR3 loop spans 14 amino acids. Germline V gives CDR1 ENHRY, CDR2 SYGVKD. CDR3 region: CAIRRQKTYYEQYF. The CDR3 region has the DNA TGTGCCATCAGAAGACAGAAAACCTACTACGAGCAGTACTTC.

The rearrangement uses TRBV3-1 (or the pseudogene TRBV3-2) and TRBJ2-5; TRBD2 matches at 7 bases. Trimming at V came to 0 bases and at J to 2 bases, leaving 0 bases not matched to a gene. This CDR3 is built from 14 residues. Per germline, CDR1 LGHDT and CDR2 YNNKEL (reference sequence). In DNA form, the CDR3 reads TGTGCCAGCAGCCAAGAGGGGGGGCAAGAGACCCAGTACTTC. This gives the protein CASSQEGGQETQYF.

This clone was recorded only once. The V and J genes are TRBV10-3 and TRBJ2-5; 7 bases fit TRBD1. Germline CDR1 reads ENHRY; CDR2 reads SYGVKD. The ends lost 2 bases at V and 8 bases at J; junction bases unmatched: 8. This CDR3 is built from 14 residues. CDR3 sequence reads: CAISEDRVMETQYF. The CDR3 coding sequence is TGTGCCATCAGTGAGGACAGGGTAATGGAAACCCAGTACTTC.

The chain joins TRBV27 to TRBJ2-3; no definite D call. Germline CDR1 and CDR2: MNHEY and SMNVEV (reference sequence). The CDR3 has 11 amino acids. Trimming pared 6 bases from V and 10 bases from J, leaving 11 bases between. The DNA of the CDR3 is TGTGCCAGCAGCCAGTTCGGAGCGCAGTATTTT. Translation gives CASSQFGAQYF.

V is TRBV4-1 and J is TRBJ1-6; D remains ambiguous. CDR3 length: 15 amino acids. Germline V CDR1 and CDR2: MGHRA, YSYEKL. V lost 3 bases, J lost 7 bases, and 13 bases lay in between. The CDR3: CASSQLTSGNSPLHF. The CDR3 coding sequence is TGCGCCAGCAGCCAGCTGACAAGTGGAAATTCACCCCTCCACTTT.

V usage is TRBV29-1 and J usage is TRBJ2-2; 9 bases line up with TRBD1. Losses at the gene ends were 1 base for V and 0 bases for J; bases not matched to a gene: 0. CDR3 size: 15 residues. The germline V gene encodes CDR1 SQVTM and CDR2 ANQGSEA. CDR3 coding DNA: TGCAGCGTTGAAGGACAGGGGGCGAACACCGGGGAGCTGTTTTTT. The encoded protein is CSVEGQGANTGELFF.

This chain joins TRBV13 and TRBJ1-4; perhaps TRBD1 as D (6 bases). V shed 5 bases and J shed 3 bases, with 10 bases lying between them. Germline CDR1 is PRHDT and CDR2 is FYEKMQ (reference sequence). The CDR3 runs 14 residues. The CDR3 sequence: CASSAGAANEKLFF. The DNA for the CDR3 is TGTGCCAGCAGCGCGGGGGCGGCTAATGAAAAACTGTTTTTT.

V is TRBV28 and J is TRBJ2-1; the match to TRBD1 covers 7 bases. Per the germline V gene, CDR1 is MDHEN and CDR2 is SYDVKM. V gave up 10 bases and J gave up 0 bases; unmatched junction bases: 6. This CDR3 spans 14 amino acids. CDR3 coding DNA: TGTGCCACTTGGGACAGCGGCTCCTACAATGAGCAGTTCTTC. Amino acid sequence: CATWDSGSYNEQFF.

The V gene is TRBV15, the J gene TRBJ1-5; possible D gene TRBD1, 5 bases. This CDR3 is 14 amino acids long. Germline values: CDR1 LNHNV, CDR2 YYDKDF (reference sequence). The V gene lost 0 bases and the J gene lost 5 bases, with 8 bases spanning the gap. The chain's CDR3 is CATSRDRGDQPQHF. DNA of the CDR3: TGTGCCACCAGCAGAGATCGGGGGGATCAGCCCCAGCATTTT.

This sequence joins TRBV5-4 and TRBJ2-7, with TRBD2 as a possible D gene (5 bases). V lost 4 bases and J lost 6, with 14 bases in between. The CDR3 totals 13 residues. The germline V gene has CDR1 SGHNT and CDR2 YYREEE (reference sequence). CDR3 sequence reads: CASSGGVTTEQYF. In DNA, the CDR3 is TGTGCCAGCAGCGGAGGTGTAACCACCGAGCAGTACTTC.

The J gene is TRBJ1-1, the V gene TRBV29-1; 7 bases fit TRBD1. After removal of 3 bases from V and 4 bases from J, the junction contained 5 bases not matched to a gene. This CDR3 has 13 residues. Germline CDR1 SQVTM, CDR2 ANQGSEA. This CDR3 reads CSVDQTGSTEAFF. The CDR3 DNA is TGCAGCGTTGATCAGACAGGGTCCACTGAAGCTTTCTTT.

This rearrangement joins TRBV6-6 to TRBJ1-4; 8 nucleotides align to TRBD1. Germline assignment: CDR1 MNHNY and CDR2 SVGAGI (reference sequence). Losses at the gene ends were 0 bases for V and 5 bases for J; bases not matched to a gene: 2. The length of the CDR3 is 15 residues. The CDR3 nucleotides read TGTGCCAGCAGTTACTCGCGGGACAGGAATGAAAAACTGTTTTTT. Its protein is CASSYSRDRNEKLFF.

The J gene is TRBJ1-2, the V gene TRBV20-1; TRBD1 matches 7 bases. V lost 6 bases, J lost 8 bases, and 6 bases stayed unmatched. Per the germline V gene, CDR1 is DFQATT and CDR2 is SNEGSKA (reference sequence). The CDR3 totals 11 residues. The CDR3 DNA follows: TGCAGTGCAGGGACAGAGGGCGGCTACACCTTC. Protein sequence: CSAGTEGGYTF.

This clone occurred a few times. The rearrangement links TRBV15 to TRBJ1-5; 7 bases are shared with TRBD1. Germline V gene data show CDR1 as LNHNV and CDR2 as YYDKDF (reference sequence). The CDR3 loop spans 14 amino acids. The V and J ends lost 2 bases and 6 bases, in that order; junction bases with no gene match: 4. This CDR3 reads CATSRRGTAQPQHF. The CDR3 DNA sequence: TGTGCCACCAGCAGACGAGGGACAGCTCAGCCCCAGCATTTT.

V and J are TRBV4-2 and TRBJ2-7; TRBD1 matches 7 bases. In germline, CDR1 is LGHNA, CDR2 YNFKEQ. The CDR3 has 17 residues. Unmatched junction bases numbered 15, after V lost 1 base and J lost 6 bases. CDR3 DNA sequence: TGTGCCAGCAGCCAAGTGGTGGGACCGGGACAGCGGCTCGAGCAGTACTTC. This gives the protein CASSQVVGPGQRLEQYF.

The CDR3 DNA reads as TGCGCCAGCAGCCCGAGCTTCAACAGGGATGGACAGCCCCAGCATTTT. The encoded protein is CASSPSFNRDGQPQHF. This chain links TRBV4-1 with TRBJ1-5, with a possible D match to TRBD1 (6 bases). Germline V gene sequence: CDR1 MGHRA, CDR2 YSYEKL. CDR3 size: 16 residues. The ends were cut back, 4 bases at V and 7 bases at J, with 20 bases in the middle.

The V call is TRBV2, the J call TRBJ1-2, with D tentatively TRBD1 (5 bases). The CDR3 has 15 amino acids. The germline gives CDR1 SNHLY, CDR2 FYNNEI. The V and J ends lost 3 bases and 2 bases respectively, with 13 bases between them. CDR3 nucleotide sequence: TGTGCCAGCAGTGACGGCGGGGCGCCCAACTATGGCTACACCTTC. Its translation: CASSDGGAPNYGYTF.

This clone occurred a few times. This sequence joins TRBV20-1 and TRBJ1-1; 7 bases are shared with TRBD1. The CDR3 totals 11 residues. V trimming: 6 bases; J trimming: 12 bases; junction bases outside the gene matches: 10. Germline lookup yields CDR1 DFQATT and CDR2 SNEGSKA (reference sequence). Written as DNA, the CDR3 is TGCAGTGCCCGGGACAGTCTAGTAACTTTCTTT. Its protein product is CSARDSLVTFF.

The chain carries TRBV7-3 and TRBJ1-4; TRBD1 matches at 11 bases. The germline gives CDR1 SGHTA, CDR2 FQGTGA. CDR3 length: 14 amino acids. Trimming removed 5 bases from V and 8 bases from J; junction bases left unmatched: 4. The CDR3 DNA is TGTGCCAGCAGCCCGGGACAGGGGGGAGAAAAACTGTTTTTT. This encodes CASSPGQGGEKLFF.

V and J are TRBV29-1 and TRBJ1-1; D is uncertain. From germline, CDR1 is SQVTM and CDR2 ANQGSEA. This CDR3 has 13 residues. Trimming removed 7 bases from V and 7 bases from J, with 19 bases in between. CDR3 sequence reads: CSAGRSFAGEAFF. CDR3 coding DNA: TGCAGCGCTGGACGGAGTTTCGCGGGTGAAGCTTTCTTT.

The V gene is TRBV2, the J gene TRBJ1-6; D remains ambiguous. Trimming took 8 bases from V and 6 from J, leaving 14 bases between them. Germline V gene data show CDR1 as SNHLY and CDR2 as FYNNEI. This CDR3 has 14 amino acids. The CDR3 reads CASGESLGNSPLHF. In DNA form, the CDR3 reads TGTGCCAGCGGGGAGTCGTTGGGTAATTCACCCCTCCACTTT.

V and J are TRBV3-1 (or the pseudogene TRBV3-2) and TRBJ2-7; 8 bases map to TRBD1. The V gene's germline CDR1 is LGHDT and CDR2 YNNKEL (reference sequence). The V and J ends lost 4 bases and 4 bases, in that order; junction bases with no gene match: 9. This CDR3 has 15 residues. Written as DNA, the CDR3 is TGTGCCAGCAGCCCGGACAGGGTTAAATGGTACGAGCAGTACTTC. Protein sequence: CASSPDRVKWYEQYF.